This T cell receptor beta chain was obtained from a study of cytomegalovirus exposure and HLA in healthy donors. The ends lost 2 bases at V and 4 bases at J; junction bases unmatched: 3. The CDR3 extends over 15 amino acids. Per germline, CDR1 SNHLY and CDR2 FYNNEI. With 60 Vbeta and 13 Jbeta primers, the PCR was carried out. Generated by immunoSEQ multiplex PCR, the TCRdb table keeps only in-frame clones and is missing some. The sample lists 130,000 or so clones; 70% to 80% were seen once. The V gene is TRBV2, the J gene TRBJ2-1; 9 bases are a match to TRBD2. This clonotype originated in a woman aged 50 to 65 in good health and CMV-seropositive. The sequenced material came from PBMCs. The CDR3 protein is CASSEFSGGYNEQFF. CDR3 DNA: TGTGCCAGCAGTGAATTTAGCGGGGGATACAATGAGCAGTTCTTC.